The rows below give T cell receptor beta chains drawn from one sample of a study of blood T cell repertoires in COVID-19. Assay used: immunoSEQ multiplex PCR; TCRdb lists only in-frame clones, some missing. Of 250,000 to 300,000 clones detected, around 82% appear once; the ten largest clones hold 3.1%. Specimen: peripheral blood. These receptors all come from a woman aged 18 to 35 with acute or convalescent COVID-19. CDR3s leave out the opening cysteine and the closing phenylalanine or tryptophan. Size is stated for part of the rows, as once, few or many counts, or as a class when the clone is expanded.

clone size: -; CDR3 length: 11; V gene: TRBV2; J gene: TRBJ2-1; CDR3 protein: ASSYVRGNEQF
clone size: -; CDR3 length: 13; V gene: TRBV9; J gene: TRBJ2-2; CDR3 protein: ASSVAGPDTGELF
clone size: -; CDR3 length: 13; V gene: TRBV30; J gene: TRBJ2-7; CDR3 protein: AWSHPGTSGIEQY
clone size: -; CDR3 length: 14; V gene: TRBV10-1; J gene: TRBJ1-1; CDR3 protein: ASSESPDSMNTEAF
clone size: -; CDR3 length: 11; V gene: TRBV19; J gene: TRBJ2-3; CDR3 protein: ASSIPLTDTQY
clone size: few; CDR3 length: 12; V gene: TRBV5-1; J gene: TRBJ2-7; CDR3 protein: ASSLEGTAYEQY
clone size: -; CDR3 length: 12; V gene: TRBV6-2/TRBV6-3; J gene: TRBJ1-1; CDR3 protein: ASSALQASTEAF
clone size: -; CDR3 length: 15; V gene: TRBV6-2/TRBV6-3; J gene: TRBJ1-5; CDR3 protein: ASSYFGQSPLNKPQH
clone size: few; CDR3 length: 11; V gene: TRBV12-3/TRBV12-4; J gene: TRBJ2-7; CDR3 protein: ASSDGTNYEQY
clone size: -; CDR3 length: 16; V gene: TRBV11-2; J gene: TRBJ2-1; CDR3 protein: ASSQAPFEGGRWNEQF
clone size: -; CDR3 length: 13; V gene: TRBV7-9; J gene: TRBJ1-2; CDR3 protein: ASSLGTGTEYGYT
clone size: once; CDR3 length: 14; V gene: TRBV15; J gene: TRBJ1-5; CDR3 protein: ATSRDGSGGYQPQH
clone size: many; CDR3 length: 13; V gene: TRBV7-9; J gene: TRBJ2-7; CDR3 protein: ASSLAQPGLPEQY
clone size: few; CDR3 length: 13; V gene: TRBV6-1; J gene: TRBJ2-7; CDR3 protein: ASSEWLAGAQEQY
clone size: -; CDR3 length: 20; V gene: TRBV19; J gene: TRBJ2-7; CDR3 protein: ASSMGRSAWSLLSWRDYEQY
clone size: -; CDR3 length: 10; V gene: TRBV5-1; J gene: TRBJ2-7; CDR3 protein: ASSFRGYEQY
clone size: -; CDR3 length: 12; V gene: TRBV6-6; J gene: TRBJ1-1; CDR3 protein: ASSPQGGNTEAF
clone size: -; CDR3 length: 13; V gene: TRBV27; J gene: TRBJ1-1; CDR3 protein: ASRHGLERVTEAF
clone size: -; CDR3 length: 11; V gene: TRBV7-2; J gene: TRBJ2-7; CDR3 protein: ASSYPGEGEQY
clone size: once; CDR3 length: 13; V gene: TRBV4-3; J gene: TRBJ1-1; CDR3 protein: ASSHPNAGLNEAF
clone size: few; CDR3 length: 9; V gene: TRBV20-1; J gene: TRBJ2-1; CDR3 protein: SARPYNEQF
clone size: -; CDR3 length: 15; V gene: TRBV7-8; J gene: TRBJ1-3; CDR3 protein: ASSFGGSGHSGNTIY
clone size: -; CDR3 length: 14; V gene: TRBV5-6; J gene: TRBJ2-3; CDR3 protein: ASSLPLGTGGGTQY
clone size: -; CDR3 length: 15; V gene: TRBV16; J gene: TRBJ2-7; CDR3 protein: ASSQFGFGRAAHEQY
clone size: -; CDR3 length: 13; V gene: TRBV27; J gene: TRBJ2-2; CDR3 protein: ASSLSTGGAGELF
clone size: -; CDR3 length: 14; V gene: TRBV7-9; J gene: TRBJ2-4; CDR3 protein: ASSSTGTPAKNIQY
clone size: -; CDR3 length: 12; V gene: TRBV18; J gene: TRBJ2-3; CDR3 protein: ASSPTSGTDTQY
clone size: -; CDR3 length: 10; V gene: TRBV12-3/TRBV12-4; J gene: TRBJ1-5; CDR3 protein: ASCSGNQPQH